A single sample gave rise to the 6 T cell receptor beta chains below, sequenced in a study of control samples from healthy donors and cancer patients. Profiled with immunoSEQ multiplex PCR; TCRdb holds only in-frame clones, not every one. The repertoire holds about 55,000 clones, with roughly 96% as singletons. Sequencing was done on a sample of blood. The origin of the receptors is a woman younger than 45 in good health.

The CDR3: CASSAGIREQYF. The CDR3 nucleotides are TGTGCCAGCAGCGCAGGGATAAGGGAGCAGTACTTC. This chain links TRBV7-9 with TRBJ2-7; tentative D call: TRBD1 (5 bases). Trimming pared 5 bases from V and 7 bases from J, leaving 12 bases between. There are 12 residues in the CDR3. Germline loops: CDR1 SEHNR, CDR2 FQNEAQ (reference sequence). The entire variable domain, with the rest obtained from reference TRBV7-9 and TRBJ2-7, is as follows: DTGVSQNPRHKITKRGQNVTFRCDPISEHNRLYWYRQTLGQGPEFLTYFQNEAQLEKSRLLSDRFSAERPKGSFSTLEIQRTEQGDSAMYLCASSAGIREQYFGPGTRLTVT.

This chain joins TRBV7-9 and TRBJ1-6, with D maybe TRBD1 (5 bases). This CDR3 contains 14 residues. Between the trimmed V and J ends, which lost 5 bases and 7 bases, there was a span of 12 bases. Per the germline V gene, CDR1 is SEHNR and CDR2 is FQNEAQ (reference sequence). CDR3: CASSGGGVNSPLHF. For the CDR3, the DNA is TGTGCCAGCAGCGGCGGGGGGGTGAATTCACCCCTCCACTTT.

The CDR3: CASSLDPTGGGTQYF. As DNA, the CDR3 is TGTGCCAGCAGCTTAGATCCTACGGGCGGGGGTACGCAGTATTTT. The V call is TRBV7-6, the J call TRBJ2-3; 7 nucleotides match TRBD2. J lost 8 bases, V lost 1 base, and 9 bases had no gene match. CDR3 length equals 15 residues. Per germline, CDR1 SGHVS and CDR2 FNYEAQ.

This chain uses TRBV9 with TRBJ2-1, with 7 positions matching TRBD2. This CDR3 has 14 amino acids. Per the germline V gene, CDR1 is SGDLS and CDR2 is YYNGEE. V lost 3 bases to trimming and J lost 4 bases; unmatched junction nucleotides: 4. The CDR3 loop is CASSAGGGYNEQFF. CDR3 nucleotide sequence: TGTGCCAGCAGCGCGGGAGGAGGGTACAATGAGCAGTTCTTC.

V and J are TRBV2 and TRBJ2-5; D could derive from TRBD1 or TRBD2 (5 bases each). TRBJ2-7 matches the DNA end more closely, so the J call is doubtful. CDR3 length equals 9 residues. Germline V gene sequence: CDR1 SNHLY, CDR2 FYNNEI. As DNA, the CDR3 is TGTGCCAGCGGGGGCGAGCAGTACTTC. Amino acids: CASGGEQYF.

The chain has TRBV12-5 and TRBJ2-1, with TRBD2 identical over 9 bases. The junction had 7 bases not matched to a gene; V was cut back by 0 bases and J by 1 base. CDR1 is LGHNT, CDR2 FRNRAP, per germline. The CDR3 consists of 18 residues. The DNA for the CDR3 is TGTGCTAGTGGTTTGGTACTCGGCGGGAGGGGTTCCTACAATGAGCAGTTCTTC. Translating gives CASGLVLGGRGSYNEQFF.